Below are 21 T cell receptor beta chains sequenced from a single sample in a study of T cell responses to AZD1222 COVID-19 vaccine. Repertoires were generated with immunoSEQ multiplex PCR, while TCRdb's copy carries only in-frame clones and drops some. Seen here are some 140,000 clones, about 88% observed once, and the top ten hold 2.5% to 4%. The source was peripheral blood, collected on day 0 of AZD1222 vaccination. These receptors were taken from an adult in good health.

The chain uses TRBV7-9 and TRBJ1-2, with 8 bases matching TRBD1. This CDR3 region has 13 residues. The germline CDR1 and CDR2 sequences are SEHNR and FQNEAQ (reference sequence). Unmatched junction bases numbered 7, after V lost 5 bases and J lost 8 bases. CDR3 residues: CASSARTGSGYTF. CDR3 coding DNA: TGTGCCAGCAGCGCACGGACAGGGAGCGGCTACACCTTC.

This chain uses TRBV5-4 with TRBJ1-3, with 7 bases lining up with TRBD1. The trim removed 2 bases at V and 0 bases at J, leaving 2 bases unmatched. The CDR3 contains 15 residues. Germline CDR1 and CDR2: SGHNT and YYREEE (reference sequence). CDR3 amino acids: CASSLQGLSGNTIYF. CDR3 bases: TGTGCCAGCAGCTTACAGGGGCTCTCTGGAAACACCATATATTTT.

The gene calls are TRBV6-5 and TRBJ2-1; TRBD2 agrees at 9 bases. Trimming removed 1 base from V and 7 bases from J; junction bases left unmatched: 5. The CDR3 is 15 residues long. The germline CDR1 and CDR2 sequences are MNHEY and SVGAGI. DNA for the CDR3: TGTGCCAGCAGTTACTTAGCGGGGGTGAGGAATGAGCAGTTCTTC. This encodes CASSYLAGVRNEQFF.

This clone appeared a single time. The V and J genes are TRBV15 and TRBJ1-5; D call uncertain. Germline values: CDR1 LNHNV, CDR2 YYDKDF (reference sequence). Between the trimmed V and J ends, which lost 0 bases and 7 bases, there was a span of 4 bases. The CDR3 spans 12 residues. The CDR3 is CATSRDTQPQHF. The CDR3 bases are TGTGCCACCAGCAGAGATACCCAGCCCCAGCATTTT.

The V and J genes are TRBV7-9 and TRBJ1-3; 8 positions match TRBD1. CDR1 is SEHNR and CDR2 is FQNEAQ in the germline V gene (reference sequence). After removal of 5 bases from V and 8 bases from J, the junction contained 8 bases not matched to a gene. The CDR3 loop spans 14 amino acids. The CDR3 nucleotides read TGTGCCAGCAGCCCCGGACAGGGTCCGGACACCATATATTTT. The encoded protein is CASSPGQGPDTIYF. Combining the CDR3 with reference TRBV7-9 and TRBJ1-3 gives the whole variable domain DTGVSQNPRHKITKRGQNVTFRCDPISEHNRLYWYRQTLGQGPEFLTYFQNEAQLEKSRLLSDRFSAERPKGSFSTLEIQRTEQGDSAMYLCASSPGQGPDTIYFGEGSWLTVV.

The chain combines TRBV28 with TRBJ1-2; D is possibly TRBD1 (5 bases). Between the trimmed V and J ends, which lost 10 bases and 2 bases, there was a span of 14 bases. The germline V gene has CDR1 MDHEN and CDR2 SYDVKM. This CDR3 is built from 13 residues. CDR3 residues: CATSRDVNYGYTF. DNA of the CDR3: TGTGCCACTTCCCGGGACGTCAACTATGGCTACACCTTC.

The CDR3 loop is CASSFGNTGELFF. The DNA for the CDR3 is TGCGCCAGCAGTTTCGGGAACACCGGGGAGCTGTTTTTT. V gene TRBV4-1 combines with J gene TRBJ2-2; no reliable D call. Germline CDR1 is MGHRA and CDR2 is YSYEKL. The CDR3 loop spans 13 amino acids. Trimming took off 6 bases at V and 1 base at J, with 6 bases between the two ends.

A few counts support this clone. The chain is built from TRBV20-1 and TRBJ2-7; D remains ambiguous. Trimming left V 1 base short and J 2 bases short, with 3 bases between. The CDR3 is 11 residues long. Germline V lookup: CDR1 DFQATT, CDR2 SNEGSKA (reference sequence). In DNA form, the CDR3 reads TGCAGTGCTAGAGGACCCTACGAGCAGTACTTC. This translates into CSARGPYEQYF.

The genes are TRBV7-2 and TRBJ1-6, with D unclear. This CDR3 is built from 15 residues. CDR1 is SGHTA and CDR2 is FQGNSA in the germline V gene. The V and J ends lost 4 bases and 12 bases respectively, with 19 bases between them. The CDR3: CASSSPRADLGPLHF. The CDR3 DNA sequence: TGTGCCAGCAGCTCGCCGAGGGCAGACCTTGGACCCCTCCACTTT. Together with reference TRBV7-2 and TRBJ1-6, the CDR3 gives the full variable domain: GAGVSQSPSNKVTEKGKDVELRCDPISGHTALYWYRQSLGQGLEFLIYFQGNSAPDKSGLPSDRFSAERTGGSVSTLTIQRTQQEDSAVYLCASSSPRADLGPLHFGNGTRLTVT.

The CDR3 sequence is CASSLTNTGELFF. CDR3 nucleotide sequence: TGTGCCAGCAGCCTCACGAACACCGGGGAGCTGTTTTTT. The V gene is TRBV7-9, the J gene TRBJ2-2; D uncertain. The CDR3 runs to 13 residues. In germline, CDR1 is SEHNR, CDR2 FQNEAQ (reference sequence). Trimming took off 5 bases at V and 0 bases at J, with 4 bases between the two ends. Variable domain in full (rest from reference TRBV7-9 and TRBJ2-2): DTGVSQNPRHKITKRGQNVTFRCDPISEHNRLYWYRQTLGQGPEFLTYFQNEAQLEKSRLLSDRFSAERPKGSFSTLEIQRTEQGDSAMYLCASSLTNTGELFFGEGSRLTVL.

This chain links TRBV7-2 with TRBJ2-3; 9 bases match TRBD2. V trimming: 5 bases; J trimming: 0 bases; junction bases outside the gene matches: 12. Germline assignment: CDR1 SGHTA and CDR2 FQGNSA. CDR3 length equals 18 residues. The CDR3 loop reads CASSRSSGGFASTDTQYF. The CDR3, as DNA: TGTGCCAGCAGCCGCAGCAGCGGGGGGTTCGCTAGCACAGATACGCAGTATTTT.

V and J are TRBV5-1 and TRBJ2-5; D is ambiguous. Trimming cost V 4 bases and J 1 base, with 8 bases left between them. Germline CDR1 and CDR2: SGHRS and YFSETQ. The CDR3 is 13 residues long. CDR3 DNA sequence: TGCGCCAGCAGCGTGTCAGTCCAAGAGACCCAGTACTTC. This sequence encodes CASSVSVQETQYF.

This chain connects TRBV5-6 to TRBJ2-7, with D perhaps matching TRBD1 or TRBD2 (6 bases each). Germline loops: CDR1 SGHDT, CDR2 YYEEEE. V was trimmed by 0 bases and J by 7 bases, leaving 14 bases between them. The CDR3 extends over 14 amino acids. The CDR3 here is CASSLAGGVREQYF. As DNA, the CDR3 is TGTGCCAGCAGCTTGGCCGGGGGCGTTAGGGAGCAGTACTTC.

The chain combines TRBV18 with TRBJ1-4; no definite D call. V was clipped by 0 bases and J by 5 bases, with 10 bases between them. Germline CDR1 and CDR2: KGHSH and LQKENI. The CDR3 length is 15 residues. CDR3 in DNA: TGTGCCAGCTCACCACCGAATAGGGAGAATGAAAAACTGTTTTTT. Amino acid sequence: CASSPPNRENEKLFF.

The chain links TRBV6-2 or TRBV6-3 to TRBJ2-1; possibly TRBD2 for D (6 bases). CDR3 length equals 12 residues. Trimming stripped 3 bases from V and 8 bases from J, with 8 bases between. Germline values: CDR1 MNHEY, CDR2 SVGEGT. DNA of the CDR3: TGTGCCAGCAGTTATTGGGGGGATGAGCAGTTCTTC. Translation gives CASSYWGDEQFF.

The rearrangement joins TRBV2 to TRBJ2-1; 9 nucleotides match TRBD2. The CDR3 spans 18 residues. Trimming took 6 bases from V and 0 from J; bases not matched to a gene: 12. Germline values: CDR1 SNHLY, CDR2 FYNNEI. The CDR3 spells CASRDGLAGRSSYNEQFF. Here the CDR3 DNA reads TGTGCCAGCAGAGATGGTCTAGCGGGGAGAAGCTCCTACAATGAGCAGTTCTTC. The full variable domain, its missing parts supplied by reference TRBV2 and TRBJ2-1, is EPEVTQTPSHQVTQMGQEVILRCVPISNHLYFYWYRQILGQKVEFLVSFYNNEISEKSEIFDDQFSVERPDGSNFTLKIRSTKLEDSAMYFCASRDGLAGRSSYNEQFFGPGTRLTVL.

This clone has a single count. The V call is TRBV19, the J call TRBJ2-5; D remains unclear. Germline values: CDR1 LNHDA, CDR2 SQIVND (reference sequence). The V end lost 6 bases, the J end lost 5 bases, and 13 bases lay between the germline ends. The CDR3 has 13 amino acids. The DNA of the CDR3 is TGTGCCAGTAGCCCGCCCAGTGGTGAGACCCAGTACTTC. Protein: CASSPPSGETQYF.

The chain is built from TRBV29-1 and TRBJ1-1; unclear D gene. This CDR3 is 12 amino acids long. Germline-derived CDR1 and CDR2 are SQVTM and ANQGSEA. Deletions cut 7 bases from V and 6 bases from J, with 15 bases between. CDR3 DNA sequence: TGCAGCGCCGCCGACACCGAGGCTGAAGCTTTCTTT. Protein product: CSAADTEAEAFF. The complete variable domain, with remaining parts taken from reference TRBV29-1 and TRBJ1-1, reads SAVISQKPSRDICQRGTSLTIQCQVDSQVTMMFWYRQQPGQSLTLIATANQGSEATYESGFVIDKFPISRPNLTFSTLTVSNMSPEDSSIYLCSAADTEAEAFFGQGTRLTVV.

CDR3 sequence: CASSPPGHNYGYTF. DNA for the CDR3: TGTGCCAGCAGCCCCCCGGGACACAACTATGGCTACACCTTC. The chain combines TRBV3-1 (or the pseudogene TRBV3-2) with TRBJ1-2; tentative D call: TRBD1 (6 bases). In germline, CDR1 is LGHDT, CDR2 YNNKEL (reference sequence). The germline V and J ends were trimmed by 4 bases and 2 bases, with 11 bases remaining between them. The CDR3 loop spans 14 amino acids.

V usage is TRBV2 and J usage is TRBJ1-2; the D is unclear. Trimming took off 6 bases at V and 5 bases at J, with 16 bases between the two ends. The germline CDR1 and CDR2 sequences are SNHLY and FYNNEI. This CDR3 is 14 amino acids long. The CDR3, as DNA: TGTGCCAGCAGGTTGACTCTGACGGGATATGGCTACACCTTC. Translated, it gives CASRLTLTGYGYTF.

The chain has TRBV7-2 and TRBJ1-6; 7 nucleotides line up with TRBD1. The CDR3 runs to 15 residues. In germline, CDR1 is SGHTA, CDR2 FQGNSA. V dropped 6 bases and J dropped 6; count of bases not matched to a gene: 8. The CDR3 DNA reads TGTGCCAGCAGTCAAATACAGGGGTTTAATTCACCCCTCCACTTT. It yields the protein CASSQIQGFNSPLHF.